A selection of T cell receptor beta chains follows, all from one sample in a study of T cells after yellow fever vaccination. MiXCR, applied by TCRdb to the 5' RACE reads, yields one record per CDR3 protein. The table includes hundreds of thousands of distinct CDR3 sequences, more than 9% detected once. The sequencing used PBMCs, collected on the day of the yellow fever booster vaccination. These receptors came from a man aged 25-45 years who received the YFV17D yellow fever vaccine. The CDR3 runs from the conserved cysteine through the conserved F or W. The order of the fields is V gene, J gene, D gene, CDR3 protein. D genes are given only for firm matches.

V gene: TRBV9; J gene: TRBJ2-3; D gene: TRBD2; CDR3 protein: CASSATSGSATDTQYF
V gene: TRBV5-8; J gene: TRBJ2-1; D gene: .; CDR3 protein: CASSPHSRERFF
V gene: TRBV7-9; J gene: TRBJ2-5; D gene: .; CDR3 protein: CASTLTETQYF
V gene: TRBV11-2; J gene: TRBJ2-1; D gene: .; CDR3 protein: CASSLGMGRIDIDEQFF
V gene: TRBV7-2; J gene: TRBJ1-5; D gene: .; CDR3 protein: CASSEDRPNQPQHF
V gene: TRBV29-1; J gene: TRBJ2-7; D gene: TRBD2; CDR3 protein: CSVATETQAPKTSGNSYEQYF
V gene: TRBV20-1; J gene: TRBJ2-3; D gene: TRBD2; CDR3 protein: CSAGSSGRSDTQYF
V gene: TRBV7-3; J gene: TRBJ2-5; D gene: .; CDR3 protein: CASSLGPGLLETQYF
V gene: TRBV7-7; J gene: TRBJ2-1; D gene: .; CDR3 protein: CASSLSGVRNEQFF
V gene: TRBV11-2; J gene: TRBJ2-7; D gene: TRBD1; CDR3 protein: CASSLTDRGGYEQYF
V gene: TRBV6-1; J gene: TRBJ2-3; D gene: .; CDR3 protein: CASSYKGARGTDTQYF
V gene: TRBV7-6; J gene: TRBJ2-3; D gene: .; CDR3 protein: CASSPGATTSTDTQYF
V gene: TRBV4-3; J gene: TRBJ2-3; D gene: TRBD2; CDR3 protein: CASSQASGSGSDTQYF
V gene: TRBV3-1; J gene: TRBJ2-7; D gene: .; CDR3 protein: CASSRAGGYEQYF
V gene: TRBV6-2/TRBV6-3; J gene: TRBJ2-1; D gene: .; CDR3 protein: CASSWGRAGEQFF
V gene: TRBV11-2; J gene: TRBJ2-3; D gene: TRBD2; CDR3 protein: CASSLFTPPGGSPTDTQYF
V gene: TRBV10-1; J gene: TRBJ1-1; D gene: TRBD1; CDR3 protein: CASSDIQGAGTEAFF
V gene: TRBV6-2/TRBV6-3; J gene: TRBJ2-6; D gene: .; CDR3 protein: CASSYSTGVRTF
V gene: TRBV18; J gene: TRBJ2-2; D gene: TRBD1; CDR3 protein: CASSLGEGGSGGELFF
V gene: TRBV5-4; J gene: TRBJ2-3; D gene: .; CDR3 protein: CASSPGTRKDTQYF
V gene: TRBV20-1; J gene: TRBJ2-5; D gene: TRBD2; CDR3 protein: CSARPLAADMWTQYF
V gene: TRBV7-2; J gene: TRBJ1-5; D gene: .; CDR3 protein: CASSSRGAPDKPQHF
V gene: TRBV20-1; J gene: TRBJ2-1; D gene: .; CDR3 protein: CSARDTKAYNEQFF
V gene: TRBV14; J gene: TRBJ2-1; D gene: .; CDR3 protein: CASSQEKAVLIDNEQFF
V gene: TRBV5-1; J gene: TRBJ1-2; D gene: TRBD1; CDR3 protein: CASSVTGVGDGYTF
V gene: TRBV5-1; J gene: TRBJ2-3; D gene: .; CDR3 protein: CASSSIPASSTDTQYF
V gene: TRBV24-1; J gene: TRBJ2-5; D gene: .; CDR3 protein: CATSDSDYEETQYF
V gene: TRBV5-6; J gene: TRBJ2-3; D gene: .; CDR3 protein: CASRLVSSSTDTQYF
V gene: TRBV9; J gene: TRBJ2-3; D gene: .; CDR3 protein: CASSVSMTGDTQYF
V gene: TRBV19; J gene: TRBJ2-1; D gene: TRBD1; CDR3 protein: CASRPDRGPYNEQFF
V gene: TRBV4-3; J gene: TRBJ2-3; D gene: .; CDR3 protein: CASPAAGGRASDTQYF
V gene: TRBV7-2; J gene: TRBJ2-1; D gene: .; CDR3 protein: CASSPRASIGNEQFF
V gene: TRBV6-2/TRBV6-3; J gene: TRBJ2-1; D gene: TRBD2; CDR3 protein: CASSYPAGGSDEQFF
V gene: TRBV5-6; J gene: TRBJ2-7; D gene: .; CDR3 protein: CASSLAGGGHEQYF
V gene: TRBV9; J gene: TRBJ2-7; D gene: .; CDR3 protein: CASSGSRDNPYEQYF
V gene: TRBV4-3; J gene: TRBJ1-2; D gene: .; CDR3 protein: CASSQVGVYGYTF
V gene: TRBV6-5; J gene: TRBJ2-5; D gene: .; CDR3 protein: CASSHGRQETQYF
V gene: TRBV28; J gene: TRBJ2-4; D gene: .; CDR3 protein: CASRPPGPAVRYF
V gene: TRBV24-1; J gene: TRBJ2-7; D gene: TRBD1; CDR3 protein: CATSDFPRTGNHEQYF
V gene: TRBV29-1; J gene: TRBJ1-4; D gene: TRBD1; CDR3 protein: CSVARQGDEKLFF
V gene: TRBV6-2/TRBV6-3; J gene: TRBJ1-1; D gene: .; CDR3 protein: CASSYTIAYTEAFF
V gene: TRBV10-3; J gene: TRBJ2-1; D gene: .; CDR3 protein: CASGGVETNNEQFF
V gene: TRBV18; J gene: TRBJ1-1; D gene: .; CDR3 protein: CASSPTQGSNGEAFF
V gene: TRBV12-5; J gene: TRBJ2-1; D gene: .; CDR3 protein: CASGFGDEQFF
V gene: TRBV19; J gene: TRBJ2-4; D gene: .; CDR3 protein: CASRDSIAKNIQYF
V gene: TRBV7-2; J gene: TRBJ2-4; D gene: TRBD1; CDR3 protein: CASANRGEKNIQYF
V gene: TRBV7-2; J gene: TRBJ1-1; D gene: TRBD1; CDR3 protein: CASSLTGGEGTEAFF
V gene: TRBV20-1; J gene: TRBJ2-7; D gene: TRBD1; CDR3 protein: CSAYGQGLLSYEQYF
V gene: TRBV18; J gene: TRBJ1-4; D gene: .; CDR3 protein: CASSPGTTNEKLFF
V gene: TRBV10-2; J gene: TRBJ2-3; D gene: .; CDR3 protein: CASGVLSTDTQYF